This TCR beta chain was sequenced in a study of shared clonotypes between healthy human individuals. Positively selected for CCR7, the CD45RO-negative cells used as naive CD8 cells excluded terminally differentiated effector memory CD45RA+ cells. Profiled with immunoSEQ multiplex PCR; TCRdb holds only in-frame clones, not every one. The sample consists of 560,000 or so clones, approximately 96% of them appearing once. Per germline, CDR1 SEHNR and CDR2 FQNEAQ (reference sequence). The CDR3 length is 16 residues. Trimming took 5 bases from V and 2 from J, leaving 18 bases between them. This clone was seen just once.

Sequences were obtained from naive CD8+ T cells sorted from blood. This TCR derives from a woman between 25 and 40 years old in good health. V and J are TRBV7-9 and TRBJ1-1, with D tentatively TRBD1 (6 bases). The chain's CDR3 is CASSPPKGTTNTEAFF. The CDR3 DNA is TGTGCCAGCAGCCCACCTAAAGGGACAACCAACACTGAAGCTTTCTTT.